Sequencing of this T cell receptor (beta chain) was carried out in a study of T cells in Graves' hyperthyroidism and ophthalmopathy. J was trimmed by 5 bases and V by 0 bases; bases with no gene match: 4. The length of the CDR3 is 16 residues. Germline CDR1 and CDR2: SGHRS and YFSETQ. Amplified TCR beta CDR3 regions came from RNA transcripts. A first-round RT-PCR of the TCR CDR3 used the HTBI primer set. TCRdb fed the multiplex PCR reads into MiXCR, producing one record per CDR3 protein. The sample lists around 760,000 distinct CDR3 sequences; approximately 36% were seen once. This chain joins TRBV5-1 and TRBJ1-4, with 10 bases aligning to TRBD1. The receptor's source is a woman in her thirties or forties with Graves' hyperthyroidism. Sample: blood. Written as DNA, the CDR3 is TGCGCCAGCAGCTTGGACGGGACAGGGGCGAATGAAAAACTGTTTTTT. This codes for CASSLDGTGANEKLFF.